This entry lists 19 T cell receptor beta chains sequenced from one sample in a study of shared clonotypes between healthy human individuals. Clones were read by immunoSEQ multiplex PCR, and TCRdb kept only the in-frame ones, dropping some. The sample consists of about 320,000 clones, roughly 84% of them appearing once. Material for sequencing was memory CD8+ T cells sorted from blood. Subset noted: CD45RO+ cells pooled with CCR7-negative TemRA cells. Receptors were obtained from a man between 18 and 29 years old in good health.

This chain links TRBV9 with TRBJ1-2, with TRBD1 matching 7 bases. Trimming at V came to 3 bases and at J to 4 bases, leaving 12 bases not matched to a gene. The CDR3 runs to 16 residues. Germline assignment: CDR1 SGDLS and CDR2 YYNGEE. CDR3 protein: CASSADRDSVSYGYTF. The CDR3 coding sequence is TGTGCCAGCAGCGCCGACCGGGACAGCGTTTCCTATGGCTACACCTTC.

This chain links TRBV9 with TRBJ1-4; D unresolved. CDR3 length: 12 residues. Trimming cost V 4 bases and J 10 bases, with 11 bases left between them. Germline lookup yields CDR1 SGDLS and CDR2 YYNGEE. CDR3 nucleotides: TGTGCCAGCAGCCCCCGACCTGGAAAACTGTTTTTT. Its translation is CASSPRPGKLFF.

The gene calls are TRBV6-5 and TRBJ2-5; 10 bases fit TRBD2. Germline-derived CDR1 and CDR2 are MNHEY and SVGAGI. Germline trimming cut 4 bases from V and 1 base from J; bases unmatched to any gene: 3. The CDR3 contains 15 residues. CDR3 nucleotide sequence: TGTGCCAGCAGTTTCCAGCGGGGGGGCCAAGAGACCCAGTACTTC. This translates into CASSFQRGGQETQYF.

Points on this clone: Other nucleotide sequences in the sample specify the same CDR3. V gene TRBV7-9 combines with J gene TRBJ2-7; 9 bases are a match to TRBD1. The V gene's germline CDR1 is SEHNR and CDR2 FQNEAQ (reference sequence). The CDR3 is 15 residues long. The trim removed 5 bases at V and 1 base at J, leaving 6 bases unmatched. CDR3 loop: CASSPGGQGSYEQYF. For the CDR3, the DNA is TGTGCCAGCAGCCCGGGGGGACAGGGTTCCTACGAGCAGTACTTC.

This clone was seen just once. The chain links TRBV4-1 to TRBJ2-2; D remains unclear. This CDR3 contains 13 residues. V dropped 2 bases and J dropped 2 bases, with 3 bases sitting between them. Germline CDR1 reads MGHRA; CDR2 reads YSYEKL. In nucleotides, the CDR3 is TGCGCCAGCAGCCAATTTAACACCGGGGAGCTGTTTTTT. This translates into CASSQFNTGELFF.

This clone has just one count. The chain recombines TRBV6-5 with TRBJ2-1; TRBD2 aligns across 9 bases. Germline CDR1 and CDR2: MNHEY and SVGAGI. The CDR3 has 13 residues. With 8 bases clipped from V and 4 bases from J, the junction kept 3 bases outside the gene matches. CDR3 sequence reads: CASGSGSYNEQFF. The CDR3 DNA is TGTGCCAGCGGTAGCGGGAGTTACAATGAGCAGTTCTTC.

The gene calls are TRBV11-2 and TRBJ1-6; D not certain. V was clipped by 3 bases and J by 4 bases, with 16 bases between them. CDR1 and CDR2 from the germline V gene are SGHAT and FQNNGV. The CDR3 has 17 residues. The DNA for the CDR3 is TGTGCCAGCAGCTTCCTCCCTCAAGAGGTGTATAATTCACCCCTCCACTTT. This gives the protein CASSFLPQEVYNSPLHF.

The chain is built from TRBV29-1 and TRBJ1-2; D possibly corresponds to TRBD1 (6 bases). The CDR3 has 14 residues. The V and J ends lost 3 bases and 3 bases respectively, with 14 bases between them. Germline CDR1 reads SQVTM; CDR2 reads ANQGSEA. The DNA for the CDR3 is TGCAGCGTTGAGGGGACGGCAGGGGACTATGGCTACACCTTC. Translated: CSVEGTAGDYGYTF.

The chain has TRBV2 and TRBJ2-7; the D gene is possibly TRBD1 (5 bases). Germline CDR1 and CDR2: SNHLY and FYNNEI. Trimming removed 6 bases at V and 0 bases at J, with 9 bases between. The CDR3 spans 13 residues. The CDR3 DNA sequence: TGTGCCAGCAGGACAGTAAACTCCTACGAGCAGTACTTC. This encodes CASRTVNSYEQYF.

This clone was seen only once. The chain combines TRBV5-6 with TRBJ2-7; maybe TRBD1 (6 bases). Trimming took 2 bases from V and 3 from J, leaving 12 bases between them. This CDR3 region has 14 residues. Germline loops: CDR1 SGHDT, CDR2 YYEEEE. CDR3 residues: CASSFGTSIYEQYF. CDR3 DNA: TGTGCCAGCAGCTTTGGGACATCGATCTACGAGCAGTACTTC.

The chain combines TRBV30 with TRBJ2-7; TRBD1 aligns across 10 bases. From germline, CDR1 is GTSNPN and CDR2 SVGIG (reference sequence). V gave up 3 bases and J gave up 1 base; unmatched junction bases: 3. The CDR3 totals 14 residues. The CDR3 is CAWRGTGVSYEQYF. The CDR3 DNA sequence: TGTGCCTGGAGGGGGACAGGGGTATCCTACGAGCAGTACTTC.

The chain combines TRBV29-1 with TRBJ2-2; D not certain. The CDR3 runs 14 residues. Trimming removed 7 bases from V and 1 base from J, with 13 bases in between. From germline, CDR1 is SQVTM and CDR2 ANQGSEA. The CDR3 DNA is TGCAGCGCCGAGAAGGGATTGAACACCGGGGAGCTGTTTTTT. Amino acid sequence: CSAEKGLNTGELFF.

This clone occurred once. This chain uses TRBV6-5 with TRBJ2-1; 11 bases are shared with TRBD2. Trimming cost V 6 bases and J 9 bases; bases outside gene matches: 10. This CDR3 contains 15 residues. Germline-derived CDR1 and CDR2 are MNHEY and SVGAGI. CDR3 residues: CASSFSGRAWVEQFF. The CDR3 region has the DNA TGTGCCAGCAGCTTTAGCGGGAGGGCCTGGGTTGAGCAGTTCTTC.

The chain has TRBV28 and TRBJ2-6; D is possibly TRBD1 (5 bases). The CDR3 totals 18 residues. CDR1 and CDR2 (germline): MDHEN, SYDVKM. V shed 4 bases and J shed 0 bases, with 16 bases lying between them. The CDR3 DNA sequence: TGTGCCAGCAGTTCGGACACATCGATACGCTCTGGGGCCAACGTCCTGACTTTC. The encoded protein is CASSSDTSIRSGANVLTF.

The V and J genes are TRBV4-1 and TRBJ1-4; weak D call: TRBD1 (5 bases). Trimming removed 0 bases at V and 7 bases at J, with 9 bases between. Germline V gene lookup returns CDR1 MGHRA and CDR2 YSYEKL. The CDR3 consists of 14 residues. The CDR3 sequence is CASSQERGREKLFF. CDR3 nucleotides: TGCGCCAGCAGCCAAGAGAGGGGACGTGAAAAACTGTTTTTT.

This clone was counted a single time. This rearrangement joins TRBV5-4 to TRBJ2-7, with D possibly being TRBD2 (6 bases). CDR3 length: 16 amino acids. Looked up from germline, CDR1 is SGHNT and CDR2 is YYREEE (reference sequence). V gave up 1 base and J gave up 2 bases, with 16 bases separating them. CDR3 residues: CASSLHDLGLAYEQYF. The DNA for the CDR3 is TGTGCCAGCAGCTTGCATGATCTGGGACTCGCCTACGAGCAGTACTTC.

This chain joins TRBV9 and TRBJ2-3; 9 bases align to TRBD2. Germline V gene sequence: CDR1 SGDLS, CDR2 YYNGEE. This CDR3 is 16 amino acids long. Germline trimming cut 0 bases from V and 6 bases from J; bases unmatched to any gene: 8. CDR3 sequence reads: CASSVAVAGVGDTQYF. DNA of the CDR3: TGTGCCAGCAGCGTAGCGGTAGCGGGGGTAGGCGATACGCAGTATTTT. The full variable domain, with the rest looked up from reference TRBV9 and TRBJ2-3, is DSGVTQTPKHLITATGQRVTLRCSPRSGDLSVYWYQQSLDQGLQFLIQYYNGEERAKGNILERFSAQQFPDLHSELNLSSLELGDSALYFCASSVAVAGVGDTQYFGPGTRLTVL.

The gene calls are TRBV6-1 and TRBJ2-7; D not resolved. The germline V gene encodes CDR1 MNHNS and CDR2 SASEGT. This CDR3 comprises 13 residues. Trimming shortened V by 8 bases and J by 0 bases, and 11 bases separated the two germline ends. The CDR3 nucleotides read TGTGCCAGCCTTCCTGCTTACTCCTACGAGCAGTACTTC. Translated, it gives CASLPAYSYEQYF.

This clone was found many times. This sequence joins TRBV27 and TRBJ1-6; D not certain. CDR3 length: 18 residues. Germline V CDR1 and CDR2: MNHEY, SMNVEV (reference sequence). Trimming took off 2 bases at V and 0 bases at J, with 14 bases between the two ends. CDR3 coding DNA: TGTGCCAGCAGTTTACTAAGGTCGAGGAGCTCCTATAATTCACCCCTCCACTTT. It is translated as CASSLLRSRSSYNSPLHF.